This T cell receptor beta chain was sequenced during a study of Ad26.COV2.S vaccination and SARS-CoV-2 variants. Study in general: Trial arm assignment for the donor was COV1001 Ad26.COV2.S. Study conclusions and caveats: Reportedly, after vaccination the spike-specific CD8+ and CD4+ T cell responses displayed substantial breadth. Vaccine recipients surpassed placebo recipients in spike-specific TCR breadth. From the TCR breadth and depth analyses, total T cell responses may have been underestimated.

Treatment indicated: roughly 18 received Ad26.COV2.S at low or high dose, single or two shots; 5 received placebo; per-sample allocation not given. Specimens were obtained on day 63 following the first vaccine or placebo injection. Assay: immunoSEQ multiplex PCR; the TCRdb copy retains only in-frame clones and omits some. The sample includes some 240,000 clones, about 83% of them seen just once. As regards this clone: Antigen specificity is unknown.

This clonotype was sampled from a person between 18 and 60 years old who received the Ad26.COV2.S COVID-19 vaccine or a placebo. The input for sequencing was peripheral blood, taken in a trial of Ad26.COV2.S vaccine versus placebo.

CDR3 residues: CAISAPTDRGVIDNYGYTF. For the CDR3, the DNA is TGTGCCATCAGTGCCCCGACCGACAGGGGGGTGATCGATAACTATGGCTACACCTTC. This chain joins TRBV10-3 and TRBJ1-2, with TRBD1 matching over 9 bases. Germline CDR1 is ENHRY and CDR2 is SYGVKD. This CDR3 spans 19 amino acids. Trimming cost V 4 bases and J 1 base; bases outside gene matches: 16.